Listed here are 25 T cell receptor beta chains from one sample, sequenced in a study of shared clonotypes between healthy human individuals. Produced via immunoSEQ multiplex PCR; TCRdb's table is partial and in-frame only. The table records about 580,000 clones, 95% to 98% of them present only once. The naive CD8 subset, CD45RO-negative cells positively selected for CCR7, excluded terminally differentiated effector memory CD45RA+ cells. The sequenced sample consisted of naive CD8+ T cells sorted from blood. Receptors were obtained from a man aged 25-45 years in good health.

V and J are TRBV5-5 and TRBJ2-1, with 10 bases lining up with TRBD2. Germline values: CDR1 SGHKS, CDR2 YYEKEE (reference sequence). The V gene end was trimmed by 1 base and the J gene end by 5 bases; junction bases not matched to a gene: 9. The CDR3 runs to 17 residues. The CDR3 region has the DNA TGTGCCAGCAGCTTGTTCGGTGTACTAGCGGGACACAATGAGCAGTTCTTC. It translates to CASSLFGVLAGHNEQFF. The variable domain in full, completed from reference TRBV5-5 and TRBJ2-1, reads DAGVTQSPTHLIKTRGQQVTLRCSPISGHKSVSWYQQVLGQGPQFIFQYYEKEERGRGNFPDRFSARQFPNYSSELNVNALLLGDSALYLCASSLFGVLAGHNEQFFGPGTRLTVL.

Written as DNA, the CDR3 is TGCGCCAGCGCTAAGGTCACTAGCGGTTACAATGAGCAGTTCTTC. Its protein product is CASAKVTSGYNEQFF. The rearrangement uses TRBV5-1 and TRBJ2-1, with TRBD2 matching over 8 bases. This CDR3 contains 15 residues. Germline V CDR1 and CDR2: SGHRS, YFSETQ. V shed 7 bases, J shed 4 bases, and the junction held 10 bases outside the gene matches.

The chain employs TRBV10-3 and TRBJ2-7; maybe TRBD1 (6 bases). The V and J ends lost 4 bases and 1 base respectively, with 17 bases between them. Germline V gene data show CDR1 as ENHRY and CDR2 as SYGVKD. The CDR3 sequence is 16 residues long. The DNA of the CDR3 is TGTGCCATCAGTGCTTCTCAGGGGATCCGTTCCTACGAGCAGTACTTC. Protein: CAISASQGIRSYEQYF.

The V gene is TRBV7-2, the J gene TRBJ2-7, with 7 positions matching TRBD2. V lost 2 bases and J lost 5; bases outside the gene matches: 6. The CDR3 is made up of 14 amino acids. CDR1 is SGHTA and CDR2 is FQGNSA in the germline V gene. Written as DNA, the CDR3 is TGTGCCAGCAGCTTACTCGGCGGGAGTGACGAGCAGTACTTC. Translation: CASSLLGGSDEQYF.

V gene TRBV27 combines with J gene TRBJ2-4, with D tentatively TRBD2 (6 bases). V was trimmed by 6 bases and J by 1 base, leaving 10 bases between them. CDR3 length equals 14 residues. From germline, CDR1 is MNHEY and CDR2 SMNVEV (reference sequence). The DNA of the CDR3 is TGTGCCAGCAGCACGACTAGGGCCAAAAACATTCAGTACTTC. Protein sequence: CASSTTRAKNIQYF.

The gene calls are TRBV2 and TRBJ2-7, with 15 bases that match TRBD2. Germline V gene data show CDR1 as SNHLY and CDR2 as FYNNEI. The CDR3 loop spans 19 amino acids. The trim removed 0 bases at V and 0 bases at J, leaving 6 bases unmatched. The CDR3 sequence: CASSEALGLAGGTSYEQYF. The CDR3 DNA reads TGTGCCAGCAGTGAAGCCCTCGGACTAGCGGGAGGGACCTCCTACGAGCAGTACTTC.

This chain uses TRBV4-3 with TRBJ2-7; D is undetermined. This CDR3 region has 14 residues. Germline CDR1 reads LGHNA; CDR2 reads YSLEER. The V gene lost 1 base and the J gene lost 2 bases, with 9 bases spanning the gap. The CDR3 sequence: CASSQARHTYEQYF. The CDR3 DNA is TGCGCCAGCAGCCAAGCCAGGCACACCTACGAGCAGTACTTC.

V is TRBV5-5 and J is TRBJ2-7, with a possible D match to TRBD1 (5 bases). The CDR3 is made up of 13 amino acids. V was trimmed by 3 bases and J by 3 bases, leaving 10 bases between them. Looked up from germline, CDR1 is SGHKS and CDR2 is YYEKEE (reference sequence). As DNA, the CDR3 is TGTGCCAGCAGCTCCTCTAGGGGCTACGAGCAGTACTTC. This sequence encodes CASSSSRGYEQYF.

This sequence joins TRBV5-5 and TRBJ1-3; TRBD1 aligns across 9 bases. This CDR3 is built from 18 residues. Germline lookup yields CDR1 SGHKS and CDR2 YYEKEE (reference sequence). Losses at the gene ends were 4 bases for V and 0 bases for J; bases not matched to a gene: 11. In DNA, the CDR3 is TGTGCCAGCAGCGCGGGACCAACAGGGGGCAACTCTGGAAACACCATATATTTT. Encoded protein: CASSAGPTGGNSGNTIYF.

The chain employs TRBV4-1 and TRBJ1-4; D gene ambiguous. Germline V gene lookup returns CDR1 MGHRA and CDR2 YSYEKL. V shed 0 bases and J shed 3 bases, with 14 bases lying between them. This CDR3 contains 17 residues. The CDR3 DNA follows: TGCGCCAGCAGCCAAGAACGGGAGGTCAGGTCTAATGAAAAACTGTTTTTT. Amino acid sequence: CASSQEREVRSNEKLFF.

V is TRBV5-6 and J is TRBJ2-1; the D gene could be TRBD1 or TRBD2 (5 bases each). Germline loops: CDR1 SGHDT, CDR2 YYEEEE. V lost 4 bases to trimming and J lost 9 bases, with 11 bases between them. The CDR3 totals 12 residues. CDR3 in DNA: TGTGCCAGCAGCGAGGGACCCCTTGAGCAGTTCTTC. Translation gives CASSEGPLEQFF.

V is TRBV30 and J is TRBJ1-1; maybe TRBD1 (6 bases). The ends were cut back, 4 bases at V and 4 bases at J, with 13 bases in the middle. The CDR3 is 13 amino acids. Germline V gene lookup returns CDR1 GTSNPN and CDR2 SVGIG (reference sequence). The CDR3 bases are TGTGCCTGGACCCCGGACAGTGGCACTGAAGCTTTCTTT. Translating it yields CAWTPDSGTEAFF.

J is TRBJ2-1 and V is TRBV7-2; possibly TRBD1 for D (5 bases). V lost 1 base to trimming and J lost 11 bases, with 18 bases between them. CDR3 length: 15 residues. The germline gives CDR1 SGHTA, CDR2 FQGNSA. The CDR3 is CASSLGLGQKRKQFF. DNA for the CDR3: TGTGCCAGCAGCTTAGGTCTGGGGCAGAAAAGAAAGCAGTTCTTC.

This chain connects TRBV15 to TRBJ1-5; D perhaps matches TRBD1 (6 bases). From germline, CDR1 is LNHNV and CDR2 YYDKDF (reference sequence). This CDR3 has 16 residues. Trimming shortened V by 5 bases and J by 0 bases, and 14 bases separated the two germline ends. The CDR3 nucleotides read TGTGCCACCAGCGCTCGGGACAAAGATAGCAATCAGCCCCAGCATTTT. This gives the protein CATSARDKDSNQPQHF.

V and J are TRBV19 and TRBJ1-1, with 8 bases fitting TRBD1. This CDR3 contains 11 residues. V dropped 5 bases and J dropped 8; count of bases not matched to a gene: 1. Germline V gene sequence: CDR1 LNHDA, CDR2 SQIVND (reference sequence). The DNA for the CDR3 is TGTGCCAGTAGTTGGACAGGGGAAGCTTTCTTT. It yields the protein CASSWTGEAFF. Combining the CDR3 with reference TRBV19 and TRBJ1-1 gives the whole variable domain DGGITQSPKYLFRKEGQNVTLSCEQNLNHDAMYWYRQDPGQGLRLIYYSQIVNDFQKGDIAEGYSVSREKKESFPLTVTSAQKNPTAFYLCASSWTGEAFFGQGTRLTVV.

The CDR3 sequence: CASTHAGGNYGYTF. The DNA for the CDR3 is TGTGCCAGCACCCACGCAGGGGGCAACTATGGCTACACCTTC. The rearrangement links TRBV6-6 to TRBJ1-2; 8 bases fit TRBD1. This CDR3 is built from 14 residues. Germline CDR1 reads MNHNY; CDR2 reads SVGAGI (reference sequence). V gave up 7 bases and J gave up 2 bases; unmatched junction bases: 6.

The J gene is TRBJ2-1, the V gene TRBV6-5; no firm D call. The V gene lost 4 bases and the J gene lost 2 bases, with 9 bases spanning the gap. This CDR3 has 14 residues. Per the germline V gene, CDR1 is MNHEY and CDR2 is SVGAGI. The CDR3 protein is CASSLLAAYNEQFF. The DNA for the CDR3 is TGTGCCAGCAGTTTGCTGGCGGCCTACAATGAGCAGTTCTTC.

The chain couples TRBV7-6 to TRBJ2-7, with TRBD1 identical over 9 bases. CDR3 length: 14 residues. Germline V CDR1 and CDR2: SGHVS, FNYEAQ. The ends lost 4 bases at V and 0 bases at J; junction bases unmatched: 1. CDR3 bases: TGTGCCAGCAGCTCGGGACAGGGCTCCTACGAGCAGTACTTC. Translating gives CASSSGQGSYEQYF.

The J gene is TRBJ2-5, the V gene TRBV27, with 12 bases matching TRBD2. J lost 5 bases, V lost 2 bases, and 15 bases had no gene match. The CDR3 runs to 19 residues. Germline CDR1 MNHEY, CDR2 SMNVEV (reference sequence). The chain's CDR3 is CASSLRPPTSGSTRETQYF. The CDR3 DNA reads as TGTGCCAGCAGTTTAAGGCCCCCGACTAGCGGGAGTACGCGGGAGACCCAGTACTTC.

Comment on this clone: A read error may produce the germline difference seen at one junction end. J is TRBJ2-7 and V is TRBV9; 10 positions agree with TRBD2. This CDR3 contains 14 residues. CDR1 SGDLS and CDR2 YYNGEE come from the germline V gene. The CDR3 protein is CASSMQAGGPGWAF. CDR3 nucleotides: TGTGCCAGCAGCATGCAAGCGGGAGGGCCGGGCTGGGCCTTC.

The rearrangement uses TRBV7-9 and TRBJ2-7; 7 nucleotides match TRBD2. This CDR3 contains 15 residues. V was pared by 5 bases and J by 0 bases, with 7 bases of the junction left unmatched. Germline V gives CDR1 SEHNR, CDR2 FQNEAQ (reference sequence). Here the CDR3 reads CASSPATSSSYEQYF. The DNA of the CDR3 is TGTGCCAGCAGCCCCGCGACTAGCAGCTCCTACGAGCAGTACTTC.

The J gene is TRBJ2-7, the V gene TRBV10-3, with 7 bases matching TRBD1. The CDR3 length is 17 residues. The germline V gene has CDR1 ENHRY and CDR2 SYGVKD. V lost 5 bases and J lost 9; bases outside the gene matches: 22. This chain's CDR3 is CAISFSGTEKSYVVQYF. The CDR3 DNA follows: TGTGCCATCAGTTTTTCCGGGACAGAAAAGTCCTACGTTGTGCAGTACTTC.

The V and J genes are TRBV28 and TRBJ2-1; tentative D call: TRBD1 (7 bases). Germline CDR1 reads MDHEN; CDR2 reads SYDVKM. Trimming took 5 bases from V and 9 from J, leaving 26 bases between them. CDR3 size: 17 residues. CDR3 DNA: TGTGCCAGCAGTCCGACTTGGAGGGGGCTGGATTATGGTGAGCAGTTCTTC. Protein sequence: CASSPTWRGLDYGEQFF.

This chain uses TRBV7-9 with TRBJ2-7; 8 bases match TRBD1. The CDR3 spans 17 residues. Trimming cost V 5 bases and J 0 bases; bases outside gene matches: 12. Per germline, CDR1 SEHNR and CDR2 FQNEAQ (reference sequence). The CDR3 region has the DNA TGTGCCAGCAGCCCAAAGACAGGGGCCCCTCACTCCTACGAGCAGTACTTC. It is translated as CASSPKTGAPHSYEQYF.

This clone occurred once. The chain employs TRBV5-5 and TRBJ2-7; 14 positions agree with TRBD2. The J segment lost 2 bases and the V segment lost 4 bases, leaving 2 bases of the junction unmatched. Germline lookup yields CDR1 SGHKS and CDR2 YYEKEE (reference sequence). This CDR3 spans 15 amino acids. The CDR3, as DNA: TGTGCCAGCAGCCCGACTAGCGGGAGGGCCTACGAGCAGTACTTC. As protein: CASSPTSGRAYEQYF. The variable domain in full, completed from reference TRBV5-5 and TRBJ2-7, reads DAGVTQSPTHLIKTRGQQVTLRCSPISGHKSVSWYQQVLGQGPQFIFQYYEKEERGRGNFPDRFSARQFPNYSSELNVNALLLGDSALYLCASSPTSGRAYEQYFGPGTRLTVT.